This T cell receptor (beta chain) was sequenced for a study of T cell responses to AZD1222 COVID-19 vaccine. About this clone itself: The antigen is undetermined.

Produced via immunoSEQ multiplex PCR; TCRdb's table is partial and in-frame only. There are 95,000 to 150,000 clones in the sample; around 87% occur only once, and roughly 1.2% lies in the top ten. The CDR3 is made up of 18 amino acids. With V trimmed by 1 base and J by 1 base, 12 bases remained unmatched. Germline V gene sequence: CDR1 SGHAT, CDR2 FQNNGV. Study observations and caveats: Repertoire samples came only from after the peak T cell response.

The chain is built from TRBV11-2 and TRBJ2-5, with 7 bases identical to TRBD1. The source was peripheral blood, collected on day 0 of AZD1222 vaccination. The source is an adult in good health. CDR3 coding DNA: TGTGCCAGCAGCTTAGGTCCTCCGGGACAGAACATCCAAGAGACCCAGTACTTC. Protein: CASSLGPPGQNIQETQYF.